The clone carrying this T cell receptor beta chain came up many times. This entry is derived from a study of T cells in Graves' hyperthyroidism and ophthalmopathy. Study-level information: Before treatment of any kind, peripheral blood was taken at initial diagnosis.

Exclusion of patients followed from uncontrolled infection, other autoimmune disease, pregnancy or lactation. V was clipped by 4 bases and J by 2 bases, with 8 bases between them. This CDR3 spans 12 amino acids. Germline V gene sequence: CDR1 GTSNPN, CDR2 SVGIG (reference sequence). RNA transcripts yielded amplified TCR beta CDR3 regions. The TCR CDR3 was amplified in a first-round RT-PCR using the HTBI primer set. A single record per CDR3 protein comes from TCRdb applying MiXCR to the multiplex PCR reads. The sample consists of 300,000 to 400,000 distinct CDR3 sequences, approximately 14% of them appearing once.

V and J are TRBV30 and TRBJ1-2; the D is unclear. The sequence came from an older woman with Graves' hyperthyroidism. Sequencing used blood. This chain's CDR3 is CAWTPQNYGYTF. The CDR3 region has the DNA TGTGCCTGGACCCCCCAAAACTATGGCTACACCTTC.